The 18 T cell receptor beta chains below come from one sample, sequenced in a study of cytomegalovirus exposure and HLA in healthy donors. Use of 60 Vbeta and 13 Jbeta primers characterized the PCR. TCRdb's table, derived via immunoSEQ multiplex PCR, lists solely in-frame clones and lacks some. This sample carries approximately 140,000 clones, just under 75% of them seen once, and the ten largest clones take around 1.6%. Sequenced sample: PBMCs. The receptors were sampled from a woman aged 18-35 years in good health and CMV-seronegative.

V and J are TRBV10-3 and TRBJ2-7, with a tentative D call TRBD1 (5 bases). The CDR3 extends over 14 amino acids. Germline-derived CDR1 and CDR2 are ENHRY and SYGVKD. Deletions cut 0 bases from V and 2 bases from J, with 8 bases between. The CDR3, as DNA: TGTGCCATCAGTGAGTCCCCCAGGGCCTACGAGCAGTACGTC. Protein sequence: CAISESPRAYEQYV.

This clone has only a few counts. The chain combines TRBV7-2 with TRBJ1-3; a weak D match, TRBD1 (5 bases). CDR3 size: 14 residues. From germline, CDR1 is SGHTA and CDR2 FQGNSA. V was cut by 5 bases and J by 5 bases, with 13 bases left in between. This CDR3 reads CASSLPGNRNTIYF. CDR3 nucleotide sequence: TGTGCCAGCAGCCTCCCAGGGAACAGAAACACCATATATTTT.

The V call is TRBV7-2, the J call TRBJ2-1; TRBD1 matches at 7 bases. The V gene's germline CDR1 is SGHTA and CDR2 FQGNSA. V was pared by 1 base and J by 3 bases, with 0 bases of the junction left unmatched. The CDR3 length is 14 residues. The CDR3 loop reads CASSLGQGYNEQFF. CDR3 coding DNA: TGTGCCAGCAGCTTAGGACAGGGCTACAATGAGCAGTTCTTC.

The chain joins TRBV5-1 to TRBJ2-7, with D uncertain. Between the trimmed V and J ends, which lost 7 bases and 2 bases, there was a span of 13 bases. The germline CDR1 and CDR2 sequences are SGHRS and YFSETQ. The CDR3 runs 13 residues. The CDR3 DNA reads TGCGCCAGCCGACCCAGCCGGGCCTACGAGCAGTACTTC. Translating it yields CASRPSRAYEQYF.

This clone was seen just once. This rearrangement joins TRBV2 to TRBJ1-5, with 8 bases aligning to TRBD1. CDR3 size: 15 residues. CDR1 is SNHLY, CDR2 FYNNEI, per germline. V dropped 6 bases and J dropped 3; count of bases not matched to a gene: 7. CDR3 nucleotide sequence: TGTGCCAGCAGGTATGCGACAGGGGACAATCAGCCCCAGCATTTT. It codes for CASRYATGDNQPQHF.

This clone appeared a few times. The chain employs TRBV7-2 and TRBJ2-2; no clear D. This CDR3 is 14 amino acids long. Trimming pared 2 bases from V and 7 bases from J, leaving 11 bases between. Germline CDR1 and CDR2: SGHTA and FQGNSA. CDR3 protein: CASSLLERLGELFF. The CDR3 DNA sequence: TGTGCCAGCAGCTTACTAGAACGCCTCGGGGAGCTGTTTTTT.

The chain couples TRBV6-1 to TRBJ1-3; 7 bases are shared with TRBD1. Germline V gene data show CDR1 as MNHNS and CDR2 as SASEGT. The junction had 4 bases not matched to a gene; V was cut back by 2 bases and J by 3 bases. There are 15 residues in the CDR3. CDR3 DNA sequence: TGTGCCAGCAGTGAATGGTACAGGGGTGGAAACACCATATATTTT. The encoded protein is CASSEWYRGGNTIYF.

Regarding this clone: At one boundary the junction diverges from the germline segment, which might be a read error. The chain recombines TRBV7-7 with TRBJ2-3; 8 bases line up with TRBD2. The CDR3 covers 15 residues. Germline V gene data show CDR1 as SSHAT and CDR2 as FNYEAQ (reference sequence). The CDR3 region has the DNA TGTGCTAGCAGCTTAGGAGCGGGGGGCACAGATACGCAGTATTTT. This sequence encodes CASSLGAGGTDTQYF.

There are a few counts of this clone. The V gene is TRBV6-1, the J gene TRBJ2-3, with 9 bases identical to TRBD1. Germline CDR1 and CDR2: MNHNS and SASEGT. This CDR3 has 17 residues. The V segment lost 0 bases and the J segment 3 bases; nucleotides outside the gene matches: 7. CDR3 sequence reads: CASSEAVPGQGTDTQYF. CDR3 in DNA: TGTGCCAGCAGTGAAGCCGTCCCGGGACAGGGAACAGATACGCAGTATTTT.

The chain combines TRBV10-3 with TRBJ1-1, with D maybe TRBD1 (6 bases). CDR3 length: 14 amino acids. Deletions cut 11 bases from V and 1 base from J, with 17 bases between. The germline CDR1 and CDR2 sequences are ENHRY and SYGVKD. CDR3 bases: TGTGCCTCCCTGAAACAGGGAACGAACACTGAAGCTTTCTTT. Translating it yields CASLKQGTNTEAFF.

This chain connects TRBV7-9 to TRBJ1-3; a weak D match, TRBD1 (6 bases). Germline assignment: CDR1 SEHNR and CDR2 FQNEAQ (reference sequence). The CDR3 runs to 14 residues. With 5 bases removed from V and 7 bases from J, the gap between germline ends came to 15 bases. The DNA of the CDR3 is TGTGCCAGCAGCCTCACAGGGAAAGGGAACACCATATATTTT. As protein: CASSLTGKGNTIYF. The whole variable domain, remainder taken from reference TRBV7-9 and TRBJ1-3, is DTGVSQNPRHKITKRGQNVTFRCDPISEHNRLYWYRQTLGQGPEFLTYFQNEAQLEKSRLLSDRFSAERPKGSFSTLEIQRTEQGDSAMYLCASSLTGKGNTIYFGEGSWLTVV.

This chain joins TRBV15 and TRBJ1-5; 9 bases are shared with TRBD1. V shed 1 base and J 1 base; nucleotides not matched to a gene: 5. The CDR3 consists of 17 residues. Germline-derived CDR1 and CDR2 are LNHNV and YYDKDF (reference sequence). CDR3 loop: CATSRGQGERSNQPQHF. The CDR3 DNA sequence: TGTGCCACCAGCAGAGGACAGGGGGAACGAAGCAATCAGCCCCAGCATTTT.

In its sample, this clone was seen once. This chain uses TRBV7-6 with TRBJ1-1; 7 bases match TRBD1. In germline, CDR1 is SGHVS, CDR2 FNYEAQ. CDR3 size: 13 residues. J lost 4 bases, V lost 5 bases, and 4 bases had no gene match. The CDR3 region is CASSGQEGTEAFF. CDR3 DNA: TGTGCCAGCAGCGGACAGGAGGGCACTGAAGCTTTCTTT.

This clone came up once. The chain carries TRBV4-3 and TRBJ1-2, with TRBD1 as a possible D gene (5 bases). CDR1 is LGHNA, CDR2 YSLEER, per germline. V lost 6 bases and J lost 2, with 10 bases in between. This CDR3 is built from 13 residues. The CDR3 nucleotides read TGCGCCAGCAGGGGGGGTCTGAACTATGGCTACACCTTC. Residues: CASRGGLNYGYTF.

This clone was counted only a few times. The rearrangement joins TRBV7-3 to TRBJ2-7; TRBD1 aligns across 9 bases. From germline, CDR1 is SGHTA and CDR2 FQGTGA. The V and J ends lost 5 bases and 5 bases, in that order; junction bases with no gene match: 7. The CDR3 sequence is 14 residues long. The chain's CDR3 is CASSIQGAKNEQYF. The CDR3 DNA sequence: TGTGCCAGCAGCATACAGGGGGCTAAGAACGAGCAGTACTTC. Looking up the rest from reference TRBV7-3 and TRBJ2-7 gives the full variable domain: GAGVSQTPSNKVTEKGKYVELRCDPISGHTALYWYRQSLGQGPEFLIYFQGTGAADDSGLPNDRFFAVRPEGSVSTLKIQRTERGDSAVYLCASSIQGAKNEQYFGPGTRLTVT.

The sample holds one count of this clone. The chain couples TRBV7-9 to TRBJ2-2; D remains unclear. Trimming took off 5 bases at V and 2 bases at J, with 6 bases between the two ends. Germline assignment: CDR1 SEHNR and CDR2 FQNEAQ (reference sequence). The CDR3 contains 13 residues. As DNA, the CDR3 is TGTGCCAGCAGCCCCATCAACACCGGGGAGCTGTTTTTT. Its translation: CASSPINTGELFF.

This clone appeared a few times. The genes are TRBV9 and TRBJ2-7; the D gene is possibly TRBD1 (5 bases). This CDR3 has 14 amino acids. Germline V gene lookup returns CDR1 SGDLS and CDR2 YYNGEE. V lost 0 bases, J lost 3 bases, and 10 bases lay in between. CDR3 in DNA: TGTGCCAGCAGCGTAGCTACAGGAAACTACGAGCAGTACTTC. Translating it yields CASSVATGNYEQYF.

V usage is TRBV10-1 and J usage is TRBJ2-5; D might be TRBD2 (6 bases). Trimming stripped 0 bases from V and 4 bases from J, with 9 bases between. The CDR3 spans 14 residues. Germline V gene sequence: CDR1 WNHNN, CDR2 SYGVQD (reference sequence). The CDR3 protein is CASSESGGRETQYF. The DNA of the CDR3 is TGCGCCAGCAGTGAGTCGGGGGGTAGAGAGACCCAGTACTTC.